This paragraph reports one TCR beta chain. No cognate antigen has been identified for it. Base qualities are missing; no much larger clone stands one base away. The data originate from a study of T cell changes during pregnancy in multiple sclerosis (dated by TCRdb to about 2019). At the level of the whole study: The study looked at changes in the T cell repertoire across pregnancy in women with multiple sclerosis.

The library relied on the immunoSEQ multiplex PCR assay. TCRdb took over this immuneACCESS table, retaining in-frame rearrangements with V and J assigned. Such tables are incomplete; in checked studies, under half of the missing clones stem from an unresolved V gene, and the remainder is unexplained. Counted in this sample were tens of thousands of clones; roughly 89% of them appeared once. Jointly, the top ten make up 0.86% of the sample. V is reduced by 5 bases and J by 7 bases, leaving a spacing of 23 bases between them. Taken from cysteine to phenylalanine, the CDR3 has 16 residues. Only CDR3 DNA is held: 48 bases, read in frame from base 1. From a lookup of the germline V gene, CDR1 and CDR2 are SGHVS and FQNEAQ.

This specimen was peripheral blood, taken in the second trimester of pregnancy. The receptor was derived from a female donor with multiple sclerosis, enrolled in a pregnancy study. The sequence is built from TRBV7-8 and TRBJ2-5, with TRBD1 as a weak D call on 5 bases. The CDR3 region: CASSLMGRGSLGTQYF. The nucleotide sequence reads as follows: TGTGCCAGCAGCCTTATGGGGCGAGGATCCTTGGGGACCCAGTACTTC.